This passage covers 2 T cell receptor beta chains from one sample sequenced in a study of early T cells in non-severe SARS-CoV-2 infection. One entry per CDR3 protein results from TCRdb running MiXCR on the 5' RACE reads. The sample includes 55,000 to 70,000 distinct CDR3 sequences, 5.6% of them seen just once. The specimen was whole blood. The receptors were sampled from an adult who was a healthcare worker with PCR-confirmed SARS-CoV-2 infection or an uninfected control (not recorded which).

The J gene is TRBJ2-7, the V gene TRBV12-3 or TRBV12-4, with 8 positions matching TRBD1. J gave up 5 bases and V 4 bases, and 1 base lay outside the gene matches. CDR3 length: 12 residues. CDR3 nucleotide sequence: TGTGCCAGCAGTTGGACAGGGCACGAGCAGTACTTC. Translation gives CASSWTGHEQYF.

This clonotype was observed at least ten times. The chain recombines TRBV5-6 with TRBJ2-1; 8 bases fit TRBD1. Germline values: CDR1 SGHDT, CDR2 YYEEEE. The CDR3 loop spans 14 amino acids. Unmatched junction bases numbered 5, after V lost 0 bases and J lost 9 bases. CDR3 sequence (DNA): TGTGCCAGCAGCTTGGGGCAGGGGGCAGGTGAGCAGTTCTTC. As protein: CASSLGQGAGEQFF.